The 27 T cell receptor beta chains reported below all come from one sample, sequenced in a study of Ad26.COV2.S vaccination and SARS-CoV-2 variants. The treatment here: approximately 18 received Ad26.COV2.S at low or high dose, single or two shots; roughly five received placebo; per-sample allocation not given. Sample collection was performed on day 63 after the first vaccine or placebo injection. Assay: immunoSEQ multiplex PCR; the TCRdb copy retains only in-frame clones and omits some. In the table there are fewer than 400,000 clones, about 86% of which are singletons. Sequences were derived from peripheral blood, sampled in a trial of Ad26.COV2.S vaccine versus placebo. The receptor set was obtained from a person between 18 and 59 years old who received the Ad26.COV2.S COVID-19 vaccine or a placebo.

The chain uses TRBV29-1 and TRBJ2-1, with 9 bases fitting TRBD1. Per germline, CDR1 SQVTM and CDR2 ANQGSEA. This CDR3 has 13 amino acids. V was clipped by 3 bases and J by 8 bases; unmatched bases: 5. The CDR3 DNA follows: TGCAGCGTTGAGGCACAGGGGGCCGATGAGCAGTTCTTC. It yields the protein CSVEAQGADEQFF.

The chain joins TRBV27 to TRBJ2-3; 8 bases line up with TRBD1. Germline V CDR1 and CDR2: MNHEY, SMNVEV (reference sequence). V lost 4 bases and J lost 6; bases outside the gene matches: 6. The CDR3 has 14 residues. CDR3 nucleotides: TGTGCCAGCAGTTCCCTGACAGGGGTTGATACGCAGTATTTT. It is translated as CASSSLTGVDTQYF.

The chain combines TRBV5-1 with TRBJ1-1, with no clear D. The germline V gene has CDR1 SGHRS and CDR2 YFSETQ. V lost 7 bases, J lost 11 bases, and 15 bases lay in between. The CDR3 extends over 11 amino acids. The CDR3 DNA reads TGCGCCAGCGATGATGGTTTGGAGGCTTTCTTT. Amino acids: CASDDGLEAFF.

This sequence joins TRBV11-2 and TRBJ2-7; a weak D match, TRBD2 (6 bases). V was trimmed by 1 base and J by 0 bases, leaving 7 bases between them. Per the germline V gene, CDR1 is SGHAT and CDR2 is FQNNGV. This CDR3 contains 14 residues. The CDR3 spells CASSLGDFSYEQYF. CDR3 bases: TGTGCCAGCAGCTTAGGGGACTTCTCCTACGAGCAGTACTTC.

The chain carries TRBV7-6 and TRBJ2-1; D not resolved. Germline V gives CDR1 SGHVS, CDR2 FNYEAQ. The CDR3 is 15 amino acids. V was pared by 1 base and J by 9 bases, with 16 bases between. The CDR3: CASSLDPLTSGEQFF. CDR3 nucleotide sequence: TGTGCCAGCAGCTTAGATCCGCTGACATCGGGTGAGCAGTTCTTC.

The V and J genes are TRBV20-1 and TRBJ2-6; D gene uncertain. Germline V lookup: CDR1 DFQATT, CDR2 SNEGSKA (reference sequence). The CDR3 has 11 residues. The CDR3: CRAAGANVLTF. Written as DNA, the CDR3 is TGCAGGGCGGCTGGGGCCAACGTCCTGACTTTC.

The rearrangement joins TRBV5-4 to TRBJ2-2; 7 bases line up with TRBD1. CDR1 SGHNT and CDR2 YYREEE come from the germline V gene (reference sequence). The CDR3 runs to 14 residues. V lost 5 bases to trimming and J lost 2 bases; unmatched junction nucleotides: 3. In nucleotides, the CDR3 is TGTGCCAGCAGTCGACAGGGCAACACCGGGGAGCTGTTTTTT. This translates into CASSRQGNTGELFF. Filled out from reference TRBV5-4 and TRBJ2-2, the complete variable domain reads ETGVTQSPTHLIKTRGQQVTLRCSSQSGHNTVSWYQQALGQGPQFIFQYYREEENGRGNFPPRFSGLQFPNYSSELNVNALELDDSALYLCASSRQGNTGELFFGEGSRLTVL.

The rearrangement links TRBV7-9 to TRBJ1-2; D possibly corresponds to TRBD1 (5 bases). V was pared by 8 bases and J by 2 bases, with 30 bases between. Germline assignment: CDR1 SEHNR and CDR2 FQNEAQ (reference sequence). CDR3 length: 19 amino acids. This CDR3 is CASRRFGVKGAPLNYGYTF. CDR3 sequence (DNA): TGTGCCAGCCGACGTTTTGGGGTAAAAGGGGCCCCATTAAACTATGGCTACACCTTC.

The J gene is TRBJ1-2, the V gene TRBV4-1; possibly TRBD1 for D (5 bases). This CDR3 is 14 amino acids long. Trimming shortened V by 2 bases and J by 2 bases, and 9 bases separated the two germline ends. The germline gives CDR1 MGHRA, CDR2 YSYEKL. CDR3 region: CASSQQGDNYGYTF. The CDR3 DNA reads TGCGCCAGCAGCCAACAAGGGGACAACTATGGCTACACCTTC.

The chain links TRBV3-1 (or the pseudogene TRBV3-2) to TRBJ2-1, with 7 bases aligning to TRBD2. After removal of 1 base from V and 9 bases from J, the junction contained 9 bases not matched to a gene. Germline CDR1 and CDR2: LGHDT and YNNKEL (reference sequence). This CDR3 contains 15 residues. CDR3 loop: CASSQGDYVISEQFF. CDR3 coding DNA: TGTGCCAGCAGCCAAGGGGACTATGTTATCAGTGAGCAGTTCTTC.

The chain has TRBV6-2 or TRBV6-3 and TRBJ2-7; D call uncertain. Germline values: CDR1 MNHEY, CDR2 SVGEGT. The CDR3 is made up of 15 amino acids. Trimming pared 0 bases from V and 5 bases from J, leaving 14 bases between. This CDR3 is CASSYSRVGPNEQYF. The CDR3 nucleotides are TGTGCCAGCAGTTACTCTCGGGTAGGCCCCAACGAGCAGTACTTC.

The chain is built from TRBV11-2 and TRBJ1-2, with 7 bases identical to TRBD1. Germline loops: CDR1 SGHAT, CDR2 FQNNGV. The CDR3 is 14 amino acids. After removal of 6 bases from V and 7 bases from J, the junction contained 11 bases not matched to a gene. In nucleotides, the CDR3 is TGTGCCAGCAGAGACAGGGTAGACTCAGGTGGCTACACCTTC. This gives the protein CASRDRVDSGGYTF.

The chain's CDR3 is CASSVEVWGGETQYF. As DNA, the CDR3 is TGTGCCAGCAGCGTAGAGGTGTGGGGAGGAGAGACCCAGTACTTC. The chain employs TRBV9 and TRBJ2-5; TRBD2 is a possible D gene (6 bases). The CDR3 covers 15 residues. Germline-derived CDR1 and CDR2 are SGDLS and YYNGEE. Trimming took 0 bases from V and 4 from J, leaving 13 bases between them.

This clone has only a few counts. The chain is built from TRBV11-2 and TRBJ1-5; D gene ambiguous. Germline CDR1 reads SGHAT; CDR2 reads FQNNGV. V lost 0 bases to trimming and J lost 7 bases, with 10 bases between them. There are 14 residues in the CDR3. The CDR3 region has the DNA TGTGCCAGCAGCTTAGAACCGACGGGGCAGCCCCAGCATTTT. Translation: CASSLEPTGQPQHF.

The J gene is TRBJ1-4, the V gene TRBV6-5, with a possible D match to TRBD1 (6 bases). The CDR3 has 13 amino acids. Germline V gene lookup returns CDR1 MNHEY and CDR2 SVGAGI. Trimming pared 5 bases from V and 8 bases from J, leaving 12 bases between. The CDR3 nucleotides read TGTGCCAGCAGTCGACAGGCCCGGGAAAAACTGTTTTTT. Encoded protein: CASSRQAREKLFF.

This clone was seen only once. The chain joins TRBV5-5 to TRBJ1-2; D gene uncertain. The CDR3 has 16 residues. Trimming stripped 0 bases from V and 5 bases from J, with 17 bases between. Germline CDR1 is SGHKS and CDR2 is YYEKEE (reference sequence). The DNA for the CDR3 is TGTGCCAGCAGCTTGGTCCCCTCACAGATTTCTTATGGCTACACCTTC. It encodes CASSLVPSQISYGYTF.

The gene calls are TRBV14 and TRBJ2-6, with TRBD1 matching over 7 bases. V shed 4 bases, J shed 4 bases, and the junction held 19 bases outside the gene matches. Germline-derived CDR1 and CDR2 are SGHDN and FVKESK. This CDR3 is built from 20 residues. CDR3 residues: CASSRGRGLFSLSGANVLTF. The CDR3 coding sequence is TGTGCCAGCAGCCGGGGCAGGGGGTTATTTTCCCTCTCGGGGGCCAACGTCCTGACTTTC. Full variable domain (rest looked up from reference TRBV14 and TRBJ2-6): EAGVTQFPSHSVIEKGQTVTLRCDPISGHDNLYWYRRVMGKEIKFLLHFVKESKQDESGMPNNRFLAERTGGTYSTLKVQPAELEDSGVYFCASSRGRGLFSLSGANVLTFGAGSRLTVL.

V gene TRBV12-5 combines with J gene TRBJ2-1; 9 nucleotides agree with TRBD2. Per the germline V gene, CDR1 is LGHNT and CDR2 is FRNRAP. The V and J ends lost 6 bases and 8 bases, in that order; junction bases with no gene match: 11. This CDR3 is 15 amino acids long. The CDR3 is CASGKAGGVLDEQFF. As DNA, the CDR3 is TGTGCTAGTGGCAAAGCGGGGGGCGTATTAGATGAGCAGTTCTTC. The variable domain in full, with the rest retrieved from reference TRBV12-5 and TRBJ2-1, is DARVTQTPRHKVTEMGQEVTMRCQPILGHNTVFWYRQTMMQGLELLAYFRNRAPLDDSGMPKDRFSAEMPDATLATLKIQPSEPRDSAVYFCASGKAGGVLDEQFFGPGTRLTVL.

The chain has TRBV11-2 and TRBJ2-1; the D gene is possibly TRBD1 (5 bases). Germline CDR1 SGHAT, CDR2 FQNNGV. There are 13 residues in the CDR3. V was shortened by 5 bases and J by 8 bases, with 13 bases between the two germline ends. CDR3 sequence reads: CASSLNLGDEQFF. The DNA of the CDR3 is TGTGCCAGCAGCCTGAATTTAGGGGATGAGCAGTTCTTC.

The chain combines TRBV7-9 with TRBJ1-1; D is uncertain. Germline V gives CDR1 SEHNR, CDR2 FQNEAQ (reference sequence). V lost 4 bases and J lost 6, with 6 bases in between. The CDR3 has 11 residues. The CDR3 sequence: CASSSIAEAFF. The CDR3 DNA sequence: TGTGCCAGCAGCTCCATCGCTGAAGCTTTCTTT.

This clone has only one observation. The J gene is TRBJ2-1, the V gene TRBV6-4, with 8 bases aligning to TRBD2. V gave up 4 bases and J gave up 9 bases; unmatched junction bases: 11. The CDR3 covers 15 residues. Germline CDR1 reads MRHNA; CDR2 reads SNTAGT. CDR3 DNA: TGTGCCAGCAGTGTGAGGACGGGGGGGCCGATTGAGCAGTTCTTC. Amino acids: CASSVRTGGPIEQFF.

The DNA of the CDR3 is TGTGCCAGTGCCCCCGGGACAGGGTATGGCTACACCTTC. Translation: CASAPGTGYGYTF. The genes are TRBV27 and TRBJ1-2, with 9 bases lining up with TRBD1. Germline CDR1 reads MNHEY; CDR2 reads SMNVEV (reference sequence). V dropped 9 bases and J dropped 5; count of bases not matched to a gene: 7. The CDR3 contains 13 residues.

The genes are TRBV29-1 and TRBJ2-5; 11 nucleotides match TRBD2. Germline CDR1 and CDR2: SQVTM and ANQGSEA. CDR3 length equals 14 residues. V lost 5 bases and J lost 5; bases outside the gene matches: 7. The CDR3 spells CSVPASGGLETQYF. In DNA form, the CDR3 reads TGCAGCGTTCCGGCTAGCGGGGGGTTGGAGACCCAGTACTTC. The variable domain in full, with the rest retrieved from reference TRBV29-1 and TRBJ2-5, is SAVISQKPSRDICQRGTSLTIQCQVDSQVTMMFWYRQQPGQSLTLIATANQGSEATYESGFVIDKFPISRPNLTFSTLTVSNMSPEDSSIYLCSVPASGGLETQYFGPGTRLLVL.

J is TRBJ1-2 and V is TRBV5-6; perhaps TRBD1 as D (5 bases). CDR1 and CDR2 from the germline V gene are SGHDT and YYEEEE. V was cut by 6 bases and J by 2 bases, with 11 bases left in between. CDR3 length: 13 residues. This CDR3 reads CASTRGTNYGYTF. CDR3 nucleotides: TGTGCCAGCACTAGGGGCACCAACTATGGCTACACCTTC.

J is TRBJ1-1 and V is TRBV5-4; D possibly corresponds to TRBD1 (5 bases). The CDR3 has 14 residues. CDR1 is SGHNT and CDR2 is YYREEE in the germline V gene (reference sequence). V shed 5 bases and J shed 4 bases, with 15 bases lying between them. The CDR3 spells CASRSGGEGTEAFF. The CDR3 DNA reads TGTGCCAGCAGGTCTGGGGGGGAAGGCACTGAAGCTTTCTTT. Looking up the rest from reference TRBV5-4 and TRBJ1-1 gives the full variable domain: ETGVTQSPTHLIKTRGQQVTLRCSSQSGHNTVSWYQQALGQGPQFIFQYYREEENGRGNFPPRFSGLQFPNYSSELNVNALELDDSALYLCASRSGGEGTEAFFGQGTRLTVV.

Comment on this clone: The junction differs from germline at one of its ends, possibly a read error. This rearrangement joins TRBV3-1 (or the pseudogene TRBV3-2) to TRBJ1-2, with D possibly TRBD1 on 6 matching bases. Germline V lookup: CDR1 LGHDT, CDR2 YNNKEL (reference sequence). The CDR3 has 15 amino acids. Here the CDR3 reads CASTQQGGAIYGYTF. Here the CDR3 DNA reads TGTGCCAGCACCCAACAGGGAGGCGCCATCTATGGCTACACCTTC.

This clone was seen only a few times. V and J are TRBV7-9 and TRBJ1-5, with TRBD1 as a possible D gene (5 bases). CDR3 length: 14 residues. V lost 8 bases, J lost 2 bases, and 13 bases lay in between. Germline loops: CDR1 SEHNR, CDR2 FQNEAQ (reference sequence). The CDR3 reads CASQDTDGNQPQHF. The CDR3 bases are TGTGCCAGCCAGGACACCGACGGCAATCAGCCCCAGCATTTT.